This T cell receptor (beta chain) was recorded in a study of T cell clonotyping in hematopoietic cell transplantation. Germline values: CDR1 MGHDK, CDR2 SYGVNS. V lost 4 bases and J lost 2, with 15 bases in between. The length of the CDR3 is 15 residues. In its sample, this clone was seen a few times. Its antigen is as yet unknown. The method was immunoSEQ multiplex PCR; TCRdb's version includes in-frame clones alone and lacks a portion of them. The sample holds under 5,000 clones, about a sixth seen once. Study-wide findings and caveats: Few recipient clonotypes overlapped donors; over 97% were de novo at given depth. No sorting was done, leaving CD4 and CD8 contributions mixed. Recipient TCR diversity dropped after transplant; expanded clonotypes rose from day 30 to 180.

Sequences were derived from peripheral blood mononuclear cells, sampled 30 days after allogeneic stem cell transplant. The TCR comes from a male patient in his fifties who had an allogeneic stem cell transplant from a related donor, so the T cells may come from the graft donor. Some clones in this sample may be carry-over from other donors' samples. The chain couples TRBV25-1 to TRBJ2-7; perhaps TRBD2 as D (6 bases). In DNA form, the CDR3 reads TGTGCCAGCAGTGGAACCGGGACTGGACCCTACGAGCAGTACTTC. This codes for CASSGTGTGPYEQYF.